This TCR beta chain emerged from a study of early T cells in non-severe SARS-CoV-2 infection. Study-wide context: Unsorted whole blood bulk RNA was sequenced, with unpaired chains.

This clonotype was counted only a few times. Antigen specificity is unknown. Molecules of cDNA were individually given unique molecular identifiers that were attached to them. MiXCR, applied by TCRdb to the 5' RACE reads, yields one record per CDR3 protein. The sample comprises 80,000 or so distinct CDR3 sequences, about 14% of which are singletons, and 3% rests with the top ten. Study conclusions and caveats: A preference for anti-spike CD8 responses marked VDJdb matching, which missed private and CD4 specificities.

The source of this sequence is an adult who was a healthcare worker with PCR-confirmed SARS-CoV-2 infection or an uninfected control (not recorded which). Material for sequencing was whole blood.

CDR3 in DNA: TGTGCCAGTAGTATCGGTGGGGCAGATACGCAGTATTTT. Protein product: CASSIGGADTQYF. This sequence joins TRBV19 and TRBJ2-3; D is undetermined. CDR3 length: 13 amino acids. Germline CDR1 LNHDA, CDR2 SQIVND (reference sequence). Deletions cut 3 bases from V and 4 bases from J, with 8 bases between.